One sample yielded the 14 T cell receptor beta chains listed below, sequenced in a study of blood T cell repertoires in COVID-19. Sequencing used immunoSEQ multiplex PCR; TCRdb keeps in-frame clones, though not all of them. The repertoire includes tens of thousands of clones, about 80% of them detected once, and 12% sits in the top ten. The sequenced sample consisted of peripheral blood. The receptors were sampled from a human donor in a cohort sampled during active COVID-19.

The J gene is TRBJ1-4, the V gene TRBV9, with TRBD1 matching over 8 bases. The CDR3 consists of 16 residues. Trimming took 3 bases from V and 5 from J; bases not matched to a gene: 9. CDR1 is SGDLS and CDR2 is YYNGEE in the germline V gene. CDR3 sequence: CASSDRTGLENEKLFF. The CDR3 DNA reads as TGTGCCAGCAGCGATCGGACAGGGTTGGAAAATGAAAAACTGTTTTTT.

The chain joins TRBV5-6 to TRBJ2-7, with D possibly being TRBD2 (5 bases). Germline V CDR1 and CDR2: SGHDT, YYEEEE. Trimming shortened V by 0 bases and J by 3 bases, and 10 bases separated the two germline ends. The CDR3 totals 14 residues. In DNA form, the CDR3 reads TGTGCCAGCAGCTTGGTAGGGAGTTACTACGAGCAGTACTTC. This sequence encodes CASSLVGSYYEQYF.

The count of this clone is one. J is TRBJ2-7 and V is TRBV5-8; D might be TRBD1 (5 bases). Germline CDR1 and CDR2: SGHTS and YDEGEE. The ends were cut back, 1 base at V and 7 bases at J, with 12 bases in the middle. This CDR3 contains 13 residues. Written as DNA, the CDR3 is TGTGCCAGCAGCTTGTCAGGGTCTCGGGAGCAGTACTTC. It translates to CASSLSGSREQYF.

V usage is TRBV30 and J usage is TRBJ2-2, with D possibly matching TRBD2 (6 bases). V dropped 3 bases and J dropped 3 bases, with 14 bases sitting between them. Germline lookup yields CDR1 GTSNPN and CDR2 SVGIG (reference sequence). The CDR3 contains 15 residues. The CDR3 here is CAWSRLVADTGELFF. The CDR3, as DNA: TGTGCCTGGAGCAGACTAGTTGCGGACACCGGGGAGCTGTTTTTT.

The genes are TRBV28 and TRBJ1-1; D is undetermined. The V end was cut by 6 bases, the J end by 0 bases, with 17 bases between. This CDR3 contains 16 residues. Germline lookup yields CDR1 MDHEN and CDR2 SYDVKM. Here the CDR3 DNA reads TGTGCCAGCAGCGCCGCGCCGCCCCCCATGAACACTGAAGCTTTCTTT. Its translation is CASSAAPPPMNTEAFF.

This chain uses TRBV5-4 with TRBJ2-7; 13 bases agree with TRBD2. CDR1 and CDR2 (germline): SGHNT, YYREEE (reference sequence). This CDR3 contains 14 residues. V was pared by 0 bases and J by 6 bases, with 0 bases of the junction left unmatched. CDR3 nucleotide sequence: TGTGCCAGCAGCTTGGGGACTAGCGGGAGCGAGCAGTACTTC. Its translation: CASSLGTSGSEQYF.

The chain has TRBV28 and TRBJ2-1; TRBD2 might be the D (5 bases). This CDR3 region has 18 residues. The germline V gene has CDR1 MDHEN and CDR2 SYDVKM. The germline V and J ends were trimmed by 1 base and 1 base, with 17 bases remaining between them. CDR3 loop: CASSLSLSRAESYNEQFF. The CDR3 nucleotides are TGTGCCAGCAGTTTATCCCTCTCCAGAGCGGAGTCCTACAATGAGCAGTTCTTC.

V is TRBV28 and J is TRBJ2-7; D may be TRBD2 (6 bases). This CDR3 is 14 amino acids long. Between the trimmed V and J ends, which lost 8 bases and 0 bases, there was a span of 14 bases. The germline gives CDR1 MDHEN, CDR2 SYDVKM. CDR3 residues: CASFRLSGSYEQYF. The CDR3 DNA reads as TGTGCCAGCTTCCGGCTTAGCGGCTCCTACGAGCAGTACTTC.

V and J are TRBV9 and TRBJ1-5; D uncertain. The germline gives CDR1 SGDLS, CDR2 YYNGEE. Between the trimmed V and J ends, which lost 4 bases and 4 bases, there was a span of 15 bases. The CDR3 consists of 15 residues. CDR3 sequence reads: CASSPREGSNQPQHF. DNA for the CDR3: TGTGCCAGCAGCCCCCGGGAGGGCAGTAATCAGCCCCAGCATTTT.

The sample holds a few counts of this clone. CDR3 loop: CASSYSNTEAFF. CDR3 DNA sequence: TGTGCCAGCAGCTACAGTAACACTGAAGCTTTCTTT. The V and J genes are TRBV7-9 and TRBJ1-1; D unclear. The germline gives CDR1 SEHNR, CDR2 FQNEAQ (reference sequence). The CDR3 has 12 amino acids. The V gene lost 4 bases and the J gene lost 2 bases, with 5 bases spanning the gap.

The chain combines TRBV5-1 with TRBJ2-7; TRBD2 aligns across 7 bases. CDR3 length equals 14 residues. CDR1 and CDR2 (germline): SGHRS, YFSETQ. V was clipped by 1 base and J by 5 bases; unmatched bases: 6. The CDR3 loop reads CASSLTGRINEQYF. The CDR3 bases are TGCGCCAGCAGCTTGACCGGGAGGATCAACGAGCAGTACTTC.

The rearrangement joins TRBV28 to TRBJ2-1, with TRBD2 matching 7 bases. The CDR3 length is 14 residues. Losses at the gene ends were 5 bases for V and 5 bases for J; bases not matched to a gene: 6. Germline V gene data show CDR1 as MDHEN and CDR2 as SYDVKM. DNA of the CDR3: TGTGCCAGCAGTCCCCGCGGGGGTGACAATGAGCAGTTCTTC. It translates to CASSPRGGDNEQFF.

The chain joins TRBV5-4 to TRBJ2-7, with TRBD2 identical over 11 bases. The CDR3 runs to 17 residues. From germline, CDR1 is SGHNT and CDR2 YYREEE (reference sequence). The ends lost 5 bases at V and 0 bases at J; junction bases unmatched: 10. CDR3 in DNA: TGTGCCAGCAGAGCTTGGGGGACTAGCGGTATCTCCTACGAGCAGTACTTC. Residues: CASRAWGTSGISYEQYF.

CDR3 protein: CASSIPSQEQFF. CDR3 DNA sequence: TGTGCCAGTAGTATACCGTCCCAGGAGCAGTTCTTC. The chain joins TRBV19 to TRBJ2-1, with no clear D. V lost 2 bases and J 10 bases, leaving 9 bases between the germline ends. The CDR3 runs to 12 residues. Germline V gene sequence: CDR1 LNHDA, CDR2 SQIVND (reference sequence).